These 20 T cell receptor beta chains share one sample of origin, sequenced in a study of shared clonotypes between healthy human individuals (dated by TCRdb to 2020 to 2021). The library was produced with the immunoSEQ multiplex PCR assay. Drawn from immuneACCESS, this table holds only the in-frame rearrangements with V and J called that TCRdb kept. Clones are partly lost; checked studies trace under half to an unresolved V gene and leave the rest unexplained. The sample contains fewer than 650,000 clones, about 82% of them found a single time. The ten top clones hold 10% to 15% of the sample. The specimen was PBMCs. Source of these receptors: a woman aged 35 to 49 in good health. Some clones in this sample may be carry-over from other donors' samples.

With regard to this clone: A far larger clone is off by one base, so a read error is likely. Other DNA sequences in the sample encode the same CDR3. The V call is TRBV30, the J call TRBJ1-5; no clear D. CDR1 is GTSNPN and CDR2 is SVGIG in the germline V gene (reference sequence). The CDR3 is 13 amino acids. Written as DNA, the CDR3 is TGTGCCAGGAGTGTACAGAGCAATCAGCCCCAGCATTTT. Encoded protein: CARSVQSNQPQHF. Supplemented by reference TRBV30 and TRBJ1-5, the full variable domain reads SQTIHQWPATLVQPVGSPLSLECTVEGTSNPNLYWYRQAAGRGLQLLFYSVGIGQISSEVPQNLSASRPQDRQFILSSKKLLLSDSGFYLCARSVQSNQPQHFGDGTRLSIL.

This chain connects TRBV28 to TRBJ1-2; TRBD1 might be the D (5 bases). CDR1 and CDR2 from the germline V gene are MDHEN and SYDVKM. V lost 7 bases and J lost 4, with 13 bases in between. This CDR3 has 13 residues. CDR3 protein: CASTSDNPYGYTF. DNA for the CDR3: TGTGCCAGCACCTCGGACAACCCCTATGGCTACACCTTC.

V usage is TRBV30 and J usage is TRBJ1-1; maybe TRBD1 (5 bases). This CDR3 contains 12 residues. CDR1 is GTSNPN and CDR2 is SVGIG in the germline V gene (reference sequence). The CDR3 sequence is CAWGRRGTEAFF. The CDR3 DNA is TGTGCGTGGGGCCGTCGGGGGACTGAAGCTTTCTTT.

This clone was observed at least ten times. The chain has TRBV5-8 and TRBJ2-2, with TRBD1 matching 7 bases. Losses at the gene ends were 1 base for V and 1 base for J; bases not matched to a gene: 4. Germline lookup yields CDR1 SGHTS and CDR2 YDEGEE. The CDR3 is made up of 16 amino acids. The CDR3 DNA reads TGTGCCAGCAGCTTGCCTCAGGGGGTGAACACCGGGGAGCTGTTTTTT. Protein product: CASSLPQGVNTGELFF.

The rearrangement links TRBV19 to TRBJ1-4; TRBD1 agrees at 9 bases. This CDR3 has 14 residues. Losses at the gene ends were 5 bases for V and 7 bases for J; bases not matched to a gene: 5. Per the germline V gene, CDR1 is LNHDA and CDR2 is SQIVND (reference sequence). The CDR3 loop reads CASSPDRGSEKLFF. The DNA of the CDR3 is TGTGCCAGTAGTCCGGACAGGGGAAGTGAAAAACTGTTTTTT.

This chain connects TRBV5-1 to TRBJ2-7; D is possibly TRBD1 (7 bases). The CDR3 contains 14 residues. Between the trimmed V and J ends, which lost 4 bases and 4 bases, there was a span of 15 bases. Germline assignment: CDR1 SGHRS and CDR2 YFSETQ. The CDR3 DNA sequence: TGCGCCAGCAGCCAACGACAGGGAGGTTACGAGCAGTACTTC. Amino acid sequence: CASSQRQGGYEQYF.

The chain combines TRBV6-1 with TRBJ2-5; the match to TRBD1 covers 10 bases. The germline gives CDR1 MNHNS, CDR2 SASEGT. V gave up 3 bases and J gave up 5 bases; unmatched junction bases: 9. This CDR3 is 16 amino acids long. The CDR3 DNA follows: TGTGCCAGCAGTGACCTTAGGGACAGGGGCCGGGAGACCCAGTACTTC. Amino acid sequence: CASSDLRDRGRETQYF.

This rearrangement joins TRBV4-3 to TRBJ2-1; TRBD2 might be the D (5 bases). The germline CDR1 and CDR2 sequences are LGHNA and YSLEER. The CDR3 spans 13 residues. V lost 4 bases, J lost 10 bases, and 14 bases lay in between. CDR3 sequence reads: CASSPDRPGEQFF. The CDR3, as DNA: TGCGCCAGCAGCCCAGACCGTCCGGGGGAGCAGTTCTTC.

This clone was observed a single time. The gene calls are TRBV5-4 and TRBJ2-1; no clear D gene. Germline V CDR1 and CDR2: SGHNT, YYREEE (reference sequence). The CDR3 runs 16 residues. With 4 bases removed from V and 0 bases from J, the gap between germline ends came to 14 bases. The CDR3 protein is CASSPELSSSYNEQFF. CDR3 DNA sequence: TGTGCCAGCAGCCCGGAACTCTCGAGCTCCTACAATGAGCAGTTCTTC.

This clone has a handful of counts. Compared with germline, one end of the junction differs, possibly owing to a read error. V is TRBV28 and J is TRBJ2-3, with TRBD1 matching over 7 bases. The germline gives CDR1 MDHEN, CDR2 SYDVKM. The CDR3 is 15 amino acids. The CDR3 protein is CATSSGQTYLDTLYF. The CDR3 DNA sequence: TGTGCCACCAGCTCGGGACAGACATACCTGGATACGCTGTATTTT.

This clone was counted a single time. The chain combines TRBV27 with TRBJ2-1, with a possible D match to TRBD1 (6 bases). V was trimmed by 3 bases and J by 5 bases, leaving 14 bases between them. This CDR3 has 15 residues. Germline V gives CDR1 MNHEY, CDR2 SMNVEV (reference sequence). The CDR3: CASSFQGRLDNEQFF. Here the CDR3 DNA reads TGTGCCAGCAGTTTCCAGGGGCGGCTGGACAATGAGCAGTTCTTC.

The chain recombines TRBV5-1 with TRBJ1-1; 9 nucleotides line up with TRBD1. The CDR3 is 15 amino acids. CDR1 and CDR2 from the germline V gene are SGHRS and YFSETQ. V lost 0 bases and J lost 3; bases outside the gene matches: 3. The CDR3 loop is CASSLETGGDTEAFF. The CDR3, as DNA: TGCGCCAGCAGCTTGGAGACAGGGGGGGACACTGAAGCTTTCTTT.

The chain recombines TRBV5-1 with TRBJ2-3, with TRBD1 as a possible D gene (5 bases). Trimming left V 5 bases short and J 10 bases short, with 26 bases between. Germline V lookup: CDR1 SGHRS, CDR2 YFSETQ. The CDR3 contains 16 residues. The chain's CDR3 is CASRVPGSIQADAQYF. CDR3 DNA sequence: TGCGCCAGCAGAGTACCGGGCTCTATACAGGCTGATGCGCAGTATTTT.

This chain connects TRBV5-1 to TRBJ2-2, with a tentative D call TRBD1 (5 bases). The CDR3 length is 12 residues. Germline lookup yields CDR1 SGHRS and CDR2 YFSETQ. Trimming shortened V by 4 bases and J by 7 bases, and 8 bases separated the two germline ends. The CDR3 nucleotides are TGCGCCAGCAGCGTCCAGGGCGGGGAGCTGTTTTTT. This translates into CASSVQGGELFF. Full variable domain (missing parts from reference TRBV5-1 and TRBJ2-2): KAGVTQTPRYLIKTRGQQVTLSCSPISGHRSVSWYQQTPGQGLQFLFEYFSETQRNKGNFPGRFSGRQFSNSRSEMNVSTLELGDSALYLCASSVQGGELFFGEGSRLTVL.

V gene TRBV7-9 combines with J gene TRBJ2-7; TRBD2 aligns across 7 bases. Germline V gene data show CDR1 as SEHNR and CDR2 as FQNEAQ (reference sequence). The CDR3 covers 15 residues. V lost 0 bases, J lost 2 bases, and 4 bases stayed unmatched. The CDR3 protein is CASSLAPSGAYEQYF. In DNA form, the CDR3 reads TGTGCCAGCAGCTTAGCCCCTAGCGGCGCCTACGAGCAGTACTTC.

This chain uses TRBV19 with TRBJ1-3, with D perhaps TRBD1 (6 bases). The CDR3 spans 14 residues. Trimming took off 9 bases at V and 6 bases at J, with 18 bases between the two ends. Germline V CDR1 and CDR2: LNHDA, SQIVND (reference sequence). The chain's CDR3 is CARPTGSRENTIYF. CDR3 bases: TGTGCCAGACCTACAGGGAGCCGAGAAAACACCATATATTTT.

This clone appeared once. The CDR3 sequence: CASSLVVGEREQFF. The CDR3 DNA follows: TGTGCCAGCAGCTTAGTGGTGGGAGAGCGAGAGCAGTTCTTC. The chain joins TRBV7-6 to TRBJ2-1; D may be TRBD2 (5 bases). CDR3 length: 14 residues. CDR1 and CDR2 (germline): SGHVS, FNYEAQ. V was pared by 1 base and J by 10 bases, with 14 bases between.

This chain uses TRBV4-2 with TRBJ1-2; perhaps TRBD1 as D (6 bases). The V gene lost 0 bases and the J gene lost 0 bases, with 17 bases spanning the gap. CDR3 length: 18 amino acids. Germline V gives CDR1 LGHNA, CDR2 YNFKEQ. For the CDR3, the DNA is TGTGCCAGCAGCCAAGATAGGGACTCAGACAGGTCTAACTATGGCTACACCTTC. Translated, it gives CASSQDRDSDRSNYGYTF.

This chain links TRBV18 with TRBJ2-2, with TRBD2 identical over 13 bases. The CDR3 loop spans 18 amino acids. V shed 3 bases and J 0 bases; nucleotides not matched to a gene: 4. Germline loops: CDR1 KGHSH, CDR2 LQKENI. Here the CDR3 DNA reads TGTGCCAGCTCACCTGGGACTAGCGGGGTCGCGAACACCGGGGAGCTGTTTTTT. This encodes CASSPGTSGVANTGELFF. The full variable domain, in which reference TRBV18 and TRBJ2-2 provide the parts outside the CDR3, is NAGVMQNPRHLVRRRGQEARLRCSPMKGHSHVYWYRQLPEEGLKFMVYLQKENIIDESGMPKERFSAEFPKEGPSILRIQQVVRGDSAAYFCASSPGTSGVANTGELFFGEGSRLTVL.

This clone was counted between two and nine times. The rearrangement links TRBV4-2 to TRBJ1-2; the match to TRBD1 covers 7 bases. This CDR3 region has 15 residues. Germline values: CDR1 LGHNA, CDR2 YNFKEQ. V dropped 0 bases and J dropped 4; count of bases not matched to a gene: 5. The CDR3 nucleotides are TGTGCCAGCAGCCAAGACGGGACAGACCGCTATGGCTACACCTTC. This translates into CASSQDGTDRYGYTF.